One and the same sample provided the 24 T cell receptor beta chains below, sequenced in a study of cytomegalovirus exposure and HLA in healthy donors. The PCR had 60 Vbeta and 13 Jbeta primers. Sequencing was performed with immunoSEQ multiplex PCR; in TCRdb, only in-frame clones are kept and a portion is missing. Of some 100,000 clones detected, 65% to 85% appear once; the ten largest clones hold 10%. The material sequenced was PBMCs. The receptors derive from a man aged 45-60 years in good health and CMV-seronegative.

The chain uses TRBV5-1 and TRBJ2-7; the match to TRBD1 covers 7 bases. Per the germline V gene, CDR1 is SGHRS and CDR2 is YFSETQ. Germline trimming cut 4 bases from V and 2 bases from J; bases unmatched to any gene: 9. The CDR3 is 15 residues long. This CDR3 reads CASSRLGTATYEQYF. The CDR3 DNA sequence: TGCGCCAGCAGCCGCCTAGGGACAGCAACCTACGAGCAGTACTTC. The variable domain in full, with the rest retrieved from reference TRBV5-1 and TRBJ2-7, is KAGVTQTPRYLIKTRGQQVTLSCSPISGHRSVSWYQQTPGQGLQFLFEYFSETQRNKGNFPGRFSGRQFSNSRSEMNVSTLELGDSALYLCASSRLGTATYEQYFGPGTRLTVT.

This rearrangement joins TRBV6-5 to TRBJ2-7; D is possibly TRBD2 (5 bases). This CDR3 contains 10 residues. Germline loops: CDR1 MNHEY, CDR2 SVGAGI. CDR3 coding DNA: TGTTCCTCCGGGGCCTACGAGCAGTACTTC. Amino acids: CSSGAYEQYF.

V and J are TRBV11-2 and TRBJ2-1, with 7 bases aligning to TRBD1. J lost 8 bases, V lost 6 bases, and 7 bases had no gene match. The CDR3 is 13 residues long. Germline V gives CDR1 SGHAT, CDR2 FQNNGV. CDR3 region: CASRDRVGDEQFF. Here the CDR3 DNA reads TGTGCCAGCAGAGACAGGGTGGGCGATGAGCAGTTCTTC.

The J gene is TRBJ2-1, the V gene TRBV10-2; TRBD1 matches 7 bases. Looked up from germline, CDR1 is WSHSY and CDR2 is SAAADI. J gave up 6 bases and V 7 bases, and 9 bases lay outside the gene matches. The CDR3 loop spans 14 amino acids. CDR3 in amino acids: CASTRERGLNEQFF. The DNA for the CDR3 is TGCGCCAGCACCCGGGAAAGGGGGCTCAATGAGCAGTTCTTC.

The chain links TRBV5-1 to TRBJ2-1, with TRBD2 identical over 7 bases. The CDR3 loop spans 15 amino acids. The junction had 3 bases not matched to a gene; V was cut back by 3 bases and J by 0 bases. Looked up from germline, CDR1 is SGHRS and CDR2 is YFSETQ. The CDR3 nucleotides read TGCGCCAGCAGCTCCGGGGGGTTCTCCTACAATGAGCAGTTCTTC. Amino acid sequence: CASSSGGFSYNEQFF.

The chain has TRBV4-3 and TRBJ1-6; D is undetermined. Germline V gives CDR1 LGHNA, CDR2 YSLEER. The V gene lost 0 bases and the J gene lost 7 bases, with 10 bases spanning the gap. The CDR3 spans 15 residues. CDR3 loop: CASSQDKQPNSPLHF. CDR3 coding DNA: TGCGCCAGCAGCCAAGACAAACAGCCCAATTCACCCCTCCACTTT.

The chain has TRBV5-1 and TRBJ2-6; D is unclear. The CDR3 extends over 14 amino acids. Trimming left V 0 bases short and J 8 bases short, with 9 bases between. Germline CDR1 and CDR2: SGHRS and YFSETQ. The CDR3 DNA is TGCGCCAGCAGCTTGGGCTACGAGCCCAACGTCCTGACTTTC. Its protein product is CASSLGYEPNVLTF. Variable domain in full (rest from reference TRBV5-1 and TRBJ2-6): KAGVTQTPRYLIKTRGQQVTLSCSPISGHRSVSWYQQTPGQGLQFLFEYFSETQRNKGNFPGRFSGRQFSNSRSEMNVSTLELGDSALYLCASSLGYEPNVLTFGAGSRLTVL.

This clone is a singleton in its sample. The V call is TRBV7-9, the J call TRBJ2-7, with D maybe TRBD1 (5 bases). Germline CDR1 SEHNR, CDR2 FQNEAQ (reference sequence). Deletions cut 3 bases from V and 3 bases from J, with 12 bases between. The CDR3 is 14 residues long. CDR3 region: CASSFMGPSYEQYF. The DNA of the CDR3 is TGTGCCAGCAGCTTCATGGGGCCAAGCTACGAGCAGTACTTC.

The chain uses TRBV9 and TRBJ2-7; TRBD2 agrees at 8 bases. The CDR3 covers 17 residues. CDR1 is SGDLS and CDR2 is YYNGEE in the germline V gene. V shed 4 bases, J shed 0 bases, and the junction held 12 bases outside the gene matches. The CDR3 loop is CASSLSAIAGSSYEQYF. The DNA for the CDR3 is TGTGCCAGCAGCTTATCGGCCATAGCGGGAAGCTCCTACGAGCAGTACTTC.

J is TRBJ2-7 and V is TRBV5-6; 9 bases are shared with TRBD1. Trimming at V came to 4 bases and at J to 4 bases, leaving 12 bases not matched to a gene. Germline-derived CDR1 and CDR2 are SGHDT and YYEEEE. This CDR3 region has 16 residues. Here the CDR3 reads CASSPLGQGLSYEQYF. CDR3 coding DNA: TGTGCCAGCAGCCCTTTAGGACAGGGGTTGTCATACGAGCAGTACTTC.

The chain links TRBV5-1 to TRBJ2-7; D gene unclear. The CDR3 is made up of 13 amino acids. Germline loops: CDR1 SGHRS, CDR2 YFSETQ. Trimming left V 4 bases short and J 2 bases short, with 10 bases between. This CDR3 reads CASSPRSAYEQYF. The CDR3 region has the DNA TGCGCCAGCAGCCCTAGGAGCGCCTACGAGCAGTACTTC.

The V call is TRBV18, the J call TRBJ2-2, with 13 bases lining up with TRBD2. Germline lookup yields CDR1 KGHSH and CDR2 LQKENI. With V trimmed by 3 bases and J by 2 bases, 3 bases remained unmatched. This CDR3 is built from 17 residues. The CDR3 loop reads CASSPRLAGGNTGELFF. The CDR3 nucleotides are TGTGCCAGCTCACCCCGACTAGCGGGGGGAAACACCGGGGAGCTGTTTTTT.

Comment on this clone: The junction shows a germline mismatch at one end, possibly a read error. The gene calls are TRBV6-1 and TRBJ1-2, with a possible D match to TRBD1 (5 bases). The CDR3 totals 14 residues. The germline CDR1 and CDR2 sequences are MNHNS and SASEGT. This chain's CDR3 is CAGSEPGVGYGYTF. The CDR3 nucleotides read TGTGCCGGCAGTGAACCGGGGGTCGGGTATGGCTACACCTTC.

The V gene is TRBV7-8, the J gene TRBJ2-3; 8 nucleotides line up with TRBD1. The V gene's germline CDR1 is SGHVS and CDR2 FQNEAQ. The CDR3 is made up of 16 amino acids. V shed 3 bases and J 6 bases; nucleotides not matched to a gene: 11. The CDR3: CASSFSLGTGPDTQYF. The DNA for the CDR3 is TGTGCCAGCAGCTTCTCGTTGGGGACAGGTCCTGATACGCAGTATTTT.

The chain joins TRBV28 to TRBJ2-7, with 9 nucleotides matching TRBD1. This CDR3 contains 15 residues. The trim removed 2 bases at V and 5 bases at J, leaving 7 bases unmatched. Germline-derived CDR1 and CDR2 are MDHEN and SYDVKM. This chain's CDR3 is CASSLPGQGAHEQYF. In nucleotides, the CDR3 is TGTGCCAGCAGTTTACCGGGACAGGGTGCCCACGAGCAGTACTTC.

In its sample, this clone was seen a few times. This chain connects TRBV21-1 to TRBJ1-5; TRBD1, the table's D call, was not compared with the DNA. TRBV21-1 is a recognized pseudogene. The CDR3 sequence is 17 residues long. The CDR3 reads CASSKPPTGLINQPQHF. Written as DNA, the CDR3 is TGTGCCAGCAGCAAACCCCCGACAGGACTGATCAATCAGCCCCAGCATTTT.

The J gene is TRBJ2-1, the V gene TRBV18; TRBD2 matches at 13 bases. Germline values: CDR1 KGHSH, CDR2 LQKENI. The ends lost 3 bases at V and 5 bases at J; junction bases unmatched: 4. This CDR3 is 16 amino acids long. CDR3: CASSPRLAGGNNEQFF. For the CDR3, the DNA is TGTGCCAGCTCACCCCGACTAGCGGGAGGAAACAATGAGCAGTTCTTC.

This chain joins TRBV28 and TRBJ2-5; D is undetermined. The J call may be in error: the DNA end matches TRBJ2-7 better. The CDR3 covers 14 residues. Germline V gene sequence: CDR1 MDHEN, CDR2 SYDVKM. The CDR3 protein is CASSPQSVTAEQYF. CDR3 DNA: TGTGCCAGCAGTCCCCAATCCGTCACCGCCGAGCAGTACTTC.

This clone was counted once. J is TRBJ2-6 and V is TRBV9; 9 bases are a match to TRBD1. Trimming cost V 0 bases and J 1 base; bases outside gene matches: 8. Germline-derived CDR1 and CDR2 are SGDLS and YYNGEE. This CDR3 has 19 amino acids. CDR3 in DNA: TGTGCCAGCAGCGTAGGTACAGGGGGCCTAAAATCTGGGGCCAACGTCCTGACTTTC. This sequence encodes CASSVGTGGLKSGANVLTF.

In its sample, this clone was seen a few times. The rearrangement joins TRBV28 to TRBJ2-3; 14 nucleotides agree with TRBD2. Germline loops: CDR1 MDHEN, CDR2 SYDVKM. This CDR3 has 18 residues. Trimming cost V 4 bases and J 2 bases; bases outside gene matches: 8. The CDR3 protein is CASSSGLAGGDTTDTQYF. CDR3 bases: TGTGCCAGCAGTTCCGGACTAGCGGGGGGCGATACCACAGATACGCAGTATTTT.

The table lists this clone with a count of one. J is TRBJ2-7 and V is TRBV2; TRBD2 is a possible D gene (5 bases). V lost 5 bases and J lost 1, with 6 bases in between. From germline, CDR1 is SNHLY and CDR2 FYNNEI. The CDR3 consists of 12 residues. In nucleotides, the CDR3 is TGTGCCAGCAGTTCGGGGTCCTACGAGCAGTACTTC. It is translated as CASSSGSYEQYF. Filled out from reference TRBV2 and TRBJ2-7, the complete variable domain reads EPEVTQTPSHQVTQMGQEVILRCVPISNHLYFYWYRQILGQKVEFLVSFYNNEISEKSEIFDDQFSVERPDGSNFTLKIRSTKLEDSAMYFCASSSGSYEQYFGPGTRLTVT.

The V call is TRBV30, the J call TRBJ1-5, with TRBD1 matching over 7 bases. The CDR3 totals 17 residues. Trimming removed 0 bases from V and 4 bases from J; junction bases left unmatched: 12. CDR1 and CDR2 from the germline V gene are GTSNPN and SVGIG (reference sequence). CDR3 nucleotides: TGTGCCTGGAGTGTCCCCAGACAGGGCCGGGGGAATCAGCCCCAGCATTTT. Encoded protein: CAWSVPRQGRGNQPQHF.

There are a few counts of this clone. CDR3 DNA: TGTGCCAGCAGGGGATGGAGGGCTAGCGGGGCAATTACCTACGAGCAGTACTTC. Protein product: CASRGWRASGAITYEQYF. This rearrangement joins TRBV2 to TRBJ2-7, with 9 bases fitting TRBD2. Looked up from germline, CDR1 is SNHLY and CDR2 is FYNNEI. The CDR3 runs to 18 residues. V lost 6 bases and J lost 2; bases outside the gene matches: 17. The whole variable domain, remainder taken from reference TRBV2 and TRBJ2-7, is EPEVTQTPSHQVTQMGQEVILRCVPISNHLYFYWYRQILGQKVEFLVSFYNNEISEKSEIFDDQFSVERPDGSNFTLKIRSTKLEDSAMYFCASRGWRASGAITYEQYFGPGTRLTVT.

J is TRBJ2-3 and V is TRBV29-1; D gene ambiguous. The CDR3 has 10 residues. Germline values: CDR1 SQVTM, CDR2 ANQGSEA. V was pared by 5 bases and J by 9 bases, with 9 bases between. The CDR3 DNA reads as TGCAGCGTTTTTGACTTAACGCAGTATTTT. Translation gives CSVFDLTQYF.